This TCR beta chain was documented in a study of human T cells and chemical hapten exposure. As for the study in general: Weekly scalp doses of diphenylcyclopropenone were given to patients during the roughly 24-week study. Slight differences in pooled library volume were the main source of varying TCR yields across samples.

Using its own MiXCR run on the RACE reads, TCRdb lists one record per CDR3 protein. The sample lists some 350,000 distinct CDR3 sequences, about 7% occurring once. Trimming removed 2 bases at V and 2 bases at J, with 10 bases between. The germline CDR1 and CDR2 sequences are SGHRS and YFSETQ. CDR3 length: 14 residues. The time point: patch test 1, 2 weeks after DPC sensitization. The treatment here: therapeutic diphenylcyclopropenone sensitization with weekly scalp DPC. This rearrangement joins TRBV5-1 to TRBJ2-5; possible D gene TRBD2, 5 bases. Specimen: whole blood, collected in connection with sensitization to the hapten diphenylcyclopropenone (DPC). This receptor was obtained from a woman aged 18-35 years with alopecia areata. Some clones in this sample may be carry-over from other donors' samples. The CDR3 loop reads CASSFGAVQETQYF. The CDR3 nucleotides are TGCGCCAGCAGCTTCGGAGCGGTACAAGAGACCCAGTACTTC.